This TCR beta chain was recorded in a study of siplizumab effects on memory and regulatory T cells. As for this clone: The antigen remains unidentified.

TEMRA, effector memory, memory and naive subsets, all unstimulated, were sequenced in a few donor pairs. The table came from immunoSEQ multiplex PCR; TCRdb's copy has only in-frame clones and leaves some out. The top ten hold less than 1.1% of the sample, which has 56,000 or so clones, around 97% seen once. J gave up 6 bases and V 4 bases, and 5 bases lay outside the gene matches. CDR1 is SQVTM, CDR2 ANQGSEA, per germline. The CDR3 sequence is 14 residues long. Overall study findings and caveats: The authors could not assign a naive or memory phenotype to roughly 80-97% of proliferating CD4+ or CD8+ clones.

The V call is TRBV29-1, the J call TRBJ2-3; TRBD2 agrees at 12 bases. Material for sequencing was naive CD8+ T cells sorted from blood. The clonotype comes from a human donor in good health. The CDR3 spells CSVASGRALDTQYF. In nucleotides, the CDR3 is TGCAGCGTTGCTAGCGGGAGGGCATTGGATACGCAGTATTTT.